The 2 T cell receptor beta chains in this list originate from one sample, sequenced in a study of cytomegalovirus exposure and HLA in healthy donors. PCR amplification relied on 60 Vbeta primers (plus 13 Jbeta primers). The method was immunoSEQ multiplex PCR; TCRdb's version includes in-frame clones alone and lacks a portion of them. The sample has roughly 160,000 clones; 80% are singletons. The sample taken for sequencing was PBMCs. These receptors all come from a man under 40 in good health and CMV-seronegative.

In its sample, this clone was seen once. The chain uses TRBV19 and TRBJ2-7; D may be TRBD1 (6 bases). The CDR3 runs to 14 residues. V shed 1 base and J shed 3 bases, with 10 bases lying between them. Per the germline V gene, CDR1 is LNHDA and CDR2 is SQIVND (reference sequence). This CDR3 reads CASSIGAGDYEQYF. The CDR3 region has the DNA TGTGCCAGTAGTATAGGGGCAGGGGACTACGAGCAGTACTTC.

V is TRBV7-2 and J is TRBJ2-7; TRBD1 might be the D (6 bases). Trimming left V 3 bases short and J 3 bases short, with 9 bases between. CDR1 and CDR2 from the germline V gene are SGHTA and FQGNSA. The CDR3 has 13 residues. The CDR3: CASSFRGVYEQYF. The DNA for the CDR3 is TGTGCCAGCAGCTTCAGGGGAGTCTACGAGCAGTACTTC.